The present T cell receptor beta chain was sequenced within a study of cytomegalovirus exposure and HLA in healthy donors. Whole-study findings and limits: In a later analysis, the majority of CMV-associated beta chains seemingly showed HLA restriction. V- and J-gene trimming in TCR beta was tied to a missense DCLRE1C variant by an analysis performed later. As confirmed in vitro, a few CMV-associated chains were specific for CMV antigens. The number of N-insertions in an Asian-associated ancestry cluster was reportedly below the roughly 620-donor mean in a later analysis.

Worth noting for this clone: Its antigen is as yet unknown.

PCR employed 60 Vbeta and 13 Jbeta primers. Produced via immunoSEQ multiplex PCR; TCRdb's table is partial and in-frame only. This sample has roughly 30,000 clones; around nine tenths occur once, and the top ten carry approximately 3%. CDR1 is MGHDK, CDR2 SYGVNS, per germline. The CDR3 totals 14 residues. The V segment lost 5 bases and the J segment 0 bases; nucleotides outside the gene matches: 3. The sample consisted of PBMCs. This rearrangement joins TRBV25-1 to TRBJ1-2; 7 bases line up with TRBD1. The sequence derives from a boy aged 5 to 17 in good health and CMV-seronegative. CDR3 loop: CASSRGTANYGYTF. The CDR3 DNA sequence: TGTGCCAGCAGTAGAGGGACAGCTAACTATGGCTACACCTTC.